One and the same sample provided the 29 T cell receptor beta chains below, sequenced in a study of OX40 agonist ivuxolimab in advanced cancers. Assay used: immunoSEQ multiplex PCR; TCRdb lists only in-frame clones, some missing. The sample has roughly 79,000 clones, about 90% seen once. The sample in question was CD4+ or CD8+ T cells sorted from blood, obtained in a trial of the OX40 agonist ivuxolimab. The receptor source for this set is an adult with an advanced solid tumor such as melanoma, head and neck, liver or kidney cancer.

The V call is TRBV28, the J call TRBJ2-3; D perhaps matches TRBD2 (6 bases). The V gene lost 2 bases and the J gene lost 3 bases, with 6 bases spanning the gap. The CDR3 extends over 13 amino acids. Germline assignment: CDR1 MDHEN and CDR2 SYDVKM. In DNA, the CDR3 is TGTGCCAGCAGTTTAGGAGGGACAGATACGCAGTATTTT. Amino acid sequence: CASSLGGTDTQYF.

This clone was seen only once. The chain employs TRBV5-1 and TRBJ1-1; 9 nucleotides match TRBD1. Per the germline V gene, CDR1 is SGHRS and CDR2 is YFSETQ. The junction had 10 bases not matched to a gene; V was cut back by 6 bases and J by 4 bases. This CDR3 contains 15 residues. CDR3 in amino acids: CASNQGQGGFTEAFF. In DNA form, the CDR3 reads TGCGCCAGCAACCAGGGACAGGGCGGGTTCACTGAAGCTTTCTTT.

V usage is TRBV29-1 and J usage is TRBJ2-7, with D maybe TRBD2 (6 bases). V was cut by 2 bases and J by 4 bases, with 9 bases left in between. The length of the CDR3 is 12 residues. Germline assignment: CDR1 SQVTM and CDR2 ANQGSEA. CDR3 DNA sequence: TGCAGCGTTGAATTGGAGGGGTACGAGCAGTACTTC. Its protein is CSVELEGYEQYF.

The CDR3 spells CAITKGQSYEQYF. The CDR3 coding sequence is TGTGCCATCACCAAAGGACAGTCCTACGAGCAGTACTTC. The J gene is TRBJ2-7, the V gene TRBV10-3, with a weak D call TRBD1 (6 bases). Looked up from germline, CDR1 is ENHRY and CDR2 is SYGVKD. This CDR3 region has 13 residues. V lost 7 bases to trimming and J lost 1 base, with 11 bases between them.

This clone has only one observation. The CDR3 DNA follows: TGTGCCAGCAGTTACTCTACAAACGATGGCTACACCTTC. Translation: CASSYSTNDGYTF. The chain carries TRBV6-5 and TRBJ1-2; D ambiguous. The germline V and J ends were trimmed by 0 bases and 6 bases, with 8 bases remaining between them. The CDR3 runs 13 residues. Germline CDR1 MNHEY, CDR2 SVGAGI.

The chain uses TRBV5-1 and TRBJ2-5; D unresolved. V lost 3 bases and J 4 bases, leaving 10 bases between the germline ends. CDR3 length: 13 amino acids. CDR1 and CDR2 (germline): SGHRS, YFSETQ. The CDR3, as DNA: TGCGCCAGCAGCTCGCGGACCCGAGAGACCCAGTACTTC. This gives the protein CASSSRTRETQYF.

The chain recombines TRBV6-1 with TRBJ2-5; D assignment may be TRBD1 or TRBD2 (5 bases each). Germline V gives CDR1 MNHNS, CDR2 SASEGT. This CDR3 region has 12 residues. Trimming removed 2 bases at V and 7 bases at J, with 8 bases between. The CDR3 spells CASSEPRGTQYF. CDR3 DNA: TGTGCCAGCAGTGAACCGAGGGGGACCCAGTACTTC.

Worth noting for this clone: The junction shows a germline mismatch at one end, possibly a read error. The rearrangement links TRBV28 to TRBJ2-3; 8 bases agree with TRBD1. The germline V gene encodes CDR1 MDHEN and CDR2 SYDVKM. The CDR3 consists of 14 residues. The CDR3 loop reads CASSLGSDRGGPRF. CDR3 nucleotide sequence: TGTGCCAGCAGTTTGGGGTCCGACAGGGGAGGCCCCCGTTTT.

The genes are TRBV30 and TRBJ1-6, with 7 bases fitting TRBD1. The CDR3 has 13 amino acids. The germline gives CDR1 GTSNPN, CDR2 SVGIG (reference sequence). The trim removed 2 bases at V and 9 bases at J, leaving 4 bases unmatched. CDR3 in amino acids: CAWSTQGTSPLHF. For the CDR3, the DNA is TGTGCCTGGAGTACACAGGGGACTTCACCCCTCCACTTT.

The rearrangement joins TRBV11-2 to TRBJ2-5, with 8 bases identical to TRBD2. This CDR3 has 16 residues. With V trimmed by 0 bases and J by 2 bases, 5 bases remained unmatched. The germline CDR1 and CDR2 sequences are SGHAT and FQNNGV. The CDR3 sequence: CASSLDTSGQQETQYF. CDR3 coding DNA: TGTGCCAGCAGCTTAGATACTAGCGGCCAACAAGAGACCCAGTACTTC.

The J gene is TRBJ1-4, the V gene TRBV5-1, with D perhaps matching TRBD1 (5 bases). The CDR3 totals 15 residues. V gave up 4 bases and J gave up 3 bases, with 13 bases separating them. CDR1 is SGHRS and CDR2 is YFSETQ in the germline V gene. This chain's CDR3 is CASSQTGSANEKLFF. The CDR3 coding sequence is TGCGCCAGCAGCCAAACAGGCTCGGCTAATGAAAAACTGTTTTTT.

The chain uses TRBV28 and TRBJ1-5; perhaps TRBD1 as D (5 bases). The CDR3 totals 13 residues. CDR1 and CDR2 from the germline V gene are MDHEN and SYDVKM. Trimming left V 6 bases short and J 2 bases short, with 8 bases between. The CDR3 nucleotides read TGTGCCAGCAGCTGGGGGGGCAATCAGCCCCAGCATTTT. Amino acid sequence: CASSWGGNQPQHF.

The chain has TRBV7-2 and TRBJ2-1; TRBD2 aligns across 9 bases. V was clipped by 2 bases and J by 6 bases; unmatched bases: 8. CDR1 is SGHTA and CDR2 is FQGNSA in the germline V gene. The CDR3 has 16 amino acids. Here the CDR3 reads CASSLSGGRVGNEQFF. The CDR3 coding sequence is TGTGCCAGCAGCTTATCTGGCGGGAGGGTCGGCAATGAGCAGTTCTTC.

The chain employs TRBV6-6 and TRBJ1-3; D remains ambiguous. CDR1 is MNHNY and CDR2 is SVGAGI in the germline V gene (reference sequence). Trimming took off 6 bases at V and 2 bases at J, with 17 bases between the two ends. This CDR3 comprises 16 residues. The DNA for the CDR3 is TGTGCCAGCAGCCCTTTAACGAGGGCTGCTGGAAACACCATATATTTT. Its translation: CASSPLTRAAGNTIYF.

The rearrangement links TRBV19 to TRBJ2-2; TRBD2 agrees at 7 bases. The germline V gene encodes CDR1 LNHDA and CDR2 SQIVND (reference sequence). CDR3 size: 15 residues. Trimming removed 7 bases from V and 6 bases from J; junction bases left unmatched: 11. Here the CDR3 reads CASKAGNWESGELFF. CDR3 coding DNA: TGTGCCAGTAAAGCGGGGAATTGGGAATCCGGGGAGCTGTTTTTT.

This clone has only a few counts. The CDR3 here is CASSGQPYNEQFF. In DNA, the CDR3 is TGTGCCAGCAGCGGACAGCCTTACAATGAGCAGTTCTTC. The chain joins TRBV7-9 to TRBJ2-1, with D possibly TRBD1 on 6 matching bases. This CDR3 is 13 amino acids long. Trimming left V 5 bases short and J 4 bases short, with 9 bases between. Germline V lookup: CDR1 SEHNR, CDR2 FQNEAQ (reference sequence).

This chain links TRBV18 with TRBJ1-1; D is unclear. The V end was cut by 3 bases, the J end by 4 bases, with 15 bases between. Germline CDR1 is KGHSH and CDR2 is LQKENI. The CDR3 spans 15 residues. CDR3 loop: CASSPDRTQFTEAFF. CDR3 nucleotide sequence: TGTGCCAGCTCACCCGATCGCACACAGTTCACTGAAGCTTTCTTT. Drawing the rest from reference TRBV18 and TRBJ1-1, the complete variable domain is NAGVMQNPRHLVRRRGQEARLRCSPMKGHSHVYWYRQLPEEGLKFMVYLQKENIIDESGMPKERFSAEFPKEGPSILRIQQVVRGDSAAYFCASSPDRTQFTEAFFGQGTRLTVV.

The chain employs TRBV5-4 and TRBJ2-7; D may be TRBD1 (6 bases). The CDR3 loop spans 14 amino acids. V lost 2 bases to trimming and J lost 2 bases, with 11 bases between them. Germline assignment: CDR1 SGHNT and CDR2 YYREEE (reference sequence). The CDR3 nucleotides are TGTGCCAGCAGCTTTTACAGGGATCCCTACGAGCAGTACTTC. The encoded protein is CASSFYRDPYEQYF.

The rearrangement links TRBV5-6 to TRBJ2-3; possible D gene TRBD2, 5 bases. Germline CDR1 SGHDT, CDR2 YYEEEE. Trimming shortened V by 2 bases and J by 1 base, and 11 bases separated the two germline ends. This CDR3 has 15 amino acids. Here the CDR3 reads CASSLRLRGTDTQYF. CDR3 nucleotides: TGTGCCAGCAGCTTAAGGCTGCGGGGCACAGATACGCAGTATTTT.

The rearrangement links TRBV4-2 to TRBJ2-1; D not resolved. This CDR3 comprises 13 residues. CDR1 is LGHNA, CDR2 YNFKEQ, per germline. Trimming pared 4 bases from V and 7 bases from J, leaving 11 bases between. CDR3 bases: TGTGCCAGCAGCCCCATGGATCGGAATGAGCAGTTCTTC. The encoded protein is CASSPMDRNEQFF.

The chain uses TRBV9 and TRBJ2-2; D tentatively reads TRBD1 or TRBD2 (7 bases each). The V and J ends lost 3 bases and 5 bases respectively, with 11 bases between them. CDR3 length: 14 residues. The germline gives CDR1 SGDLS, CDR2 YYNGEE. CDR3 bases: TGTGCCAGCAGCGCCAGGGGGGGAACCGGGGAGCTGTTTTTT. Amino acids: CASSARGGTGELFF.

V is TRBV5-1 and J is TRBJ2-3; D remains ambiguous. This CDR3 has 14 residues. Trimming stripped 0 bases from V and 2 bases from J, with 7 bases between. Germline lookup yields CDR1 SGHRS and CDR2 YFSETQ. The CDR3 DNA sequence: TGCGCCAGCAGCTTGGGGGCGGCCACAGATACGCAGTATTTT. Its translation is CASSLGAATDTQYF.

The chain couples TRBV6-6 to TRBJ1-5; the D gene is possibly TRBD1 (5 bases). This CDR3 comprises 16 residues. The germline V gene has CDR1 MNHNY and CDR2 SVGAGI (reference sequence). V was trimmed by 4 bases and J by 0 bases, leaving 13 bases between them. The CDR3 spells CASSSFGGVSNQPQHF. As DNA, the CDR3 is TGTGCCAGCAGTTCCTTCGGGGGTGTTAGCAATCAGCCCCAGCATTTT.

This clone appeared a few times. J is TRBJ1-4 and V is TRBV28; possible D gene TRBD1, 6 bases. Germline V gene data show CDR1 as MDHEN and CDR2 as SYDVKM. Trimming removed 6 bases from V and 7 bases from J, with 9 bases in between. The CDR3 length is 12 residues. The CDR3 DNA sequence: TGTGCCAGCAGGACAGGTGTTGAAAAACTGTTTTTT. Residues: CASRTGVEKLFF.

J is TRBJ1-5 and V is TRBV6-5; D is unclear. Germline-derived CDR1 and CDR2 are MNHEY and SVGAGI. The CDR3 is 16 amino acids. Trimming left V 2 bases short and J 3 bases short, with 14 bases between. The CDR3 sequence: CASSYPGRFLNQPQHF. Written as DNA, the CDR3 is TGTGCCAGCAGTTACCCCGGCAGGTTTCTCAATCAGCCCCAGCATTTT.

This clone was counted once. The V and J genes are TRBV5-1 and TRBJ1-2; tentatively, D is TRBD1 (5 bases). Trimming left V 5 bases short and J 3 bases short, with 8 bases between. The CDR3 is made up of 12 amino acids. Germline V gives CDR1 SGHRS, CDR2 YFSETQ. The CDR3 DNA is TGCGCCAGCAGTCCGGGGGACTATGGCTACACCTTC. Translation: CASSPGDYGYTF.

This rearrangement joins TRBV18 to TRBJ2-7, with TRBD2 matching over 11 bases. The CDR3 has 14 amino acids. From germline, CDR1 is KGHSH and CDR2 LQKENI. Trimming removed 4 bases from V and 5 bases from J; junction bases left unmatched: 4. Here the CDR3 DNA reads TGTGCCAGCTCACAACTAGCGGGAGAAAACGAGCAGTACTTC. This codes for CASSQLAGENEQYF.

This chain connects TRBV2 to TRBJ1-5; D unresolved. Between the trimmed V and J ends, which lost 2 bases and 4 bases, there was a span of 6 bases. This CDR3 is built from 13 residues. Germline loops: CDR1 SNHLY, CDR2 FYNNEI. The CDR3 reads CASSESGNQPQHF. The CDR3, as DNA: TGTGCCAGCAGTGAATCCGGGAATCAGCCCCAGCATTTT.

This rearrangement joins TRBV7-2 to TRBJ2-5; TRBD2 aligns across 8 bases. The CDR3 extends over 13 amino acids. Per germline, CDR1 SGHTA and CDR2 FQGNSA. Germline trimming cut 6 bases from V and 5 bases from J; bases unmatched to any gene: 5. The CDR3 DNA sequence: TGTGCCAGCAGGGCGGGAGGAAGGGAGACCCAGTACTTC. It translates to CASRAGGRETQYF.